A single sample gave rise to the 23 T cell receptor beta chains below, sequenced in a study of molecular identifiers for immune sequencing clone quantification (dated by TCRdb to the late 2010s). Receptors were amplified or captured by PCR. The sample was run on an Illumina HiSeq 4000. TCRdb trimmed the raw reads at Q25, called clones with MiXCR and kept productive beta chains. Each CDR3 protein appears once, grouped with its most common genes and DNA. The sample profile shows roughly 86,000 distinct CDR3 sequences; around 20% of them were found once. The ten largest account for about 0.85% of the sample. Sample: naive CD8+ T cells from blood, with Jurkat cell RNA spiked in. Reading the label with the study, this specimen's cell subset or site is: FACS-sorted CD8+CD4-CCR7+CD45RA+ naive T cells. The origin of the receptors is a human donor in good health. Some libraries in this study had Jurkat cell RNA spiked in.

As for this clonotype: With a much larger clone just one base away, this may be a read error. The chain's CDR3 is CASGPGQPYEQYF. DNA of the CDR3: TGTGCCAGCGGCCCCGGACAGCCCTACGAGCAGTACTTC. V and J are TRBV7-3 and TRBJ2-7; D might be TRBD1 (6 bases). The CDR3 totals 13 residues. CDR1 is SGHTA and CDR2 is FQGTGA in the germline V gene. Trimming pared 8 bases from V and 2 bases from J, leaving 13 bases between. The entire variable domain, with the rest obtained from reference TRBV7-3 and TRBJ2-7, is as follows: GAGVSQTPSNKVTEKGKYVELRCDPISGHTALYWYRQSLGQGPEFLIYFQGTGAADDSGLPNDRFFAVRPEGSVSTLKIQRTERGDSAVYLCASGPGQPYEQYFGPGTRLTVT.

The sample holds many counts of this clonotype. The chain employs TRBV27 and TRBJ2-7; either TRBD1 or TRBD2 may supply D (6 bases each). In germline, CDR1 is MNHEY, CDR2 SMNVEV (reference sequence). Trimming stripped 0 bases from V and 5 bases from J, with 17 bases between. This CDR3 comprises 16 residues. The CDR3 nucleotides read TGTGCCAGCAGTTTATCTCCTGGGGGGCTGGGCAACGAGCAGTACTTC. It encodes CASSLSPGGLGNEQYF.

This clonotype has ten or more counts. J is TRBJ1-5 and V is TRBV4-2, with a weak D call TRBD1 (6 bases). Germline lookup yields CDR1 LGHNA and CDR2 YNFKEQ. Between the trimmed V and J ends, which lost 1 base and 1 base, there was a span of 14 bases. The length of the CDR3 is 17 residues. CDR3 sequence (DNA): TGTGCCAGCAGCCAAGGACTTGCAGGGGACAGCAATCAGCCCCAGCATTTT. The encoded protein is CASSQGLAGDSNQPQHF.

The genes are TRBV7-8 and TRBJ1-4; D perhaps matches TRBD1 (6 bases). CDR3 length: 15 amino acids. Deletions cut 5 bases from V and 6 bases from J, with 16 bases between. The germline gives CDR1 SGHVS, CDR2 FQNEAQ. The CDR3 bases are TGTGCCAGCAGCCATCGGACAGCTTGGGATGAAAAACTGTTTTTT. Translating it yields CASSHRTAWDEKLFF.

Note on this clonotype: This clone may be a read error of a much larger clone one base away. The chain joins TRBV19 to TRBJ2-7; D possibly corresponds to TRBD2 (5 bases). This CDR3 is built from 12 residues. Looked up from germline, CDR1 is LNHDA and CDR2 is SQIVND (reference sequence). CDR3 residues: CASSHGDYGQYF. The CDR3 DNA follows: TGTGCCAGTAGCCACGGCGACTACGGGCAGTACTTC.

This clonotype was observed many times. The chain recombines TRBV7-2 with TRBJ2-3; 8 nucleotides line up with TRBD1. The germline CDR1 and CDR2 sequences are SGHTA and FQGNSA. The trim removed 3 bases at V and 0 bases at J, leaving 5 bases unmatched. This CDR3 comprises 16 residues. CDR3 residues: CASSFLQGVSTDTQYF. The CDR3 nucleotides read TGTGCCAGCAGCTTTTTACAGGGGGTGAGCACAGATACGCAGTATTTT.

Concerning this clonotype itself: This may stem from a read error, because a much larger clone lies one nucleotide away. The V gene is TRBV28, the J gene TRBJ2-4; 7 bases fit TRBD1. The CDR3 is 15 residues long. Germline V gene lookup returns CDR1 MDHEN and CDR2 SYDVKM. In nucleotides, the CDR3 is TGTGCCGGCAGTTACAGGGGTCTAGCCAAAAACATTCAGTACTTC. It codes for CAGSYRGLAKNIQYF.

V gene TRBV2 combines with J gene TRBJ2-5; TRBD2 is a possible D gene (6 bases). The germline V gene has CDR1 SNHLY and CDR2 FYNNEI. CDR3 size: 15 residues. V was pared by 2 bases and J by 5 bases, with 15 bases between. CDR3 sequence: CASSEFGSGGETQYF. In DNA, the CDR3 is TGTGCCAGCAGTGAATTCGGTTCTGGGGGGGAGACCCAGTACTTC.

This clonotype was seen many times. The DNA for the CDR3 is TGTGCCAGCAGTTCCGGGGTCTCTGGGGCCAACGTCCTGACTTTC. As protein: CASSSGVSGANVLTF. The chain carries TRBV6-5 and TRBJ2-6; TRBD2 is a possible D gene (5 bases). The CDR3 consists of 15 residues. Per germline, CDR1 MNHEY and CDR2 SVGAGI. V lost 4 bases and J 0 bases, leaving 7 bases between the germline ends.

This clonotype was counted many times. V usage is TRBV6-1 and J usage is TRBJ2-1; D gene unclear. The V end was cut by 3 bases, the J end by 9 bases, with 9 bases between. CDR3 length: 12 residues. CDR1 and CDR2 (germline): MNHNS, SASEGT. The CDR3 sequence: CASSDLVGEQFF. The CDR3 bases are TGTGCCAGCAGTGACTTAGTTGGTGAGCAGTTCTTC.

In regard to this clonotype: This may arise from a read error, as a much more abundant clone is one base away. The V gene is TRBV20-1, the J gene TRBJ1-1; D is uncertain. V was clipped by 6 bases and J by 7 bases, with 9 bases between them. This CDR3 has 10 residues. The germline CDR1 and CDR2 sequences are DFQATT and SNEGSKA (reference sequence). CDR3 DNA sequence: TGCAGTGCGCACATAGTTGAAGCTTTCTTT. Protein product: CSAHIVEAFF.

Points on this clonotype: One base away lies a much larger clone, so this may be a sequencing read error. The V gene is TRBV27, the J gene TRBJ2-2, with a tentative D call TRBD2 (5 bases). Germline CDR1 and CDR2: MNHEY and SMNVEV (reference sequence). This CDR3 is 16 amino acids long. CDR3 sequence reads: CASSPELSVNTGEPFF. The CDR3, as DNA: TGTGCCAGCAGTCCAGAACTTTCCGTTAACACCGGGGAGCCGTTTTTT.

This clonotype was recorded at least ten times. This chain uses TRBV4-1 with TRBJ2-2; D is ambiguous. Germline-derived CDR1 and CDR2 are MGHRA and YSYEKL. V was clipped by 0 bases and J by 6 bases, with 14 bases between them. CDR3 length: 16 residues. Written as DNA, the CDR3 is TGCGCCAGCAGCCAAGATTTGGAATCGGTCCCCGGGGAGCTGTTTTTT. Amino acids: CASSQDLESVPGELFF.

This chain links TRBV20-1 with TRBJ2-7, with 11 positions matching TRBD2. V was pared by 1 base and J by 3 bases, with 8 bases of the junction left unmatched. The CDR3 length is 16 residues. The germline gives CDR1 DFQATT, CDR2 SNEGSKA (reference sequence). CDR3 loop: CSARGDRTSGFYEQYF. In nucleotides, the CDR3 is TGCAGTGCTAGAGGGGACCGGACTAGCGGGTTCTACGAGCAGTACTTC.

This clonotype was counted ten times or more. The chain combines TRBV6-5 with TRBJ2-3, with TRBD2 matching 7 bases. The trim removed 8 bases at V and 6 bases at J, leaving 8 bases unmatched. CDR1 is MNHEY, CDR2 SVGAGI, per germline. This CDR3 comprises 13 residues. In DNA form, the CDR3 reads TGTGCCAGCCGGGGGGTACGCCAGGATACGCAGTATTTT. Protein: CASRGVRQDTQYF.

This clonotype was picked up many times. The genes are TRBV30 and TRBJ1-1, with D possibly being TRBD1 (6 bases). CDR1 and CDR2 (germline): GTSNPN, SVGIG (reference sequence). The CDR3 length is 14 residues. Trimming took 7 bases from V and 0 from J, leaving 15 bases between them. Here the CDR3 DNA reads TGTGCCTACGGGCAGGGGAGATTGAACACTGAAGCTTTCTTT. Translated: CAYGQGRLNTEAFF.

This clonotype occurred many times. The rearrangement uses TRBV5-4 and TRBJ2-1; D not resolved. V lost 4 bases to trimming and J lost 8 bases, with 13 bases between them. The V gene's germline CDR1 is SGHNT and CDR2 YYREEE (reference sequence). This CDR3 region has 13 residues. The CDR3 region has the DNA TGTGCCAGCAGCCTAATGGCTGAGGATGAGCAGTTCTTC. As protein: CASSLMAEDEQFF.

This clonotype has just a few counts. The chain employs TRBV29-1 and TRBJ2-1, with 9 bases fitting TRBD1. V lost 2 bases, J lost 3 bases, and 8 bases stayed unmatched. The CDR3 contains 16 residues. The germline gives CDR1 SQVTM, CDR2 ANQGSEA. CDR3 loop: CSVEPGQGVGYNEQFF. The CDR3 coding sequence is TGCAGCGTTGAACCGGGACAGGGAGTGGGCTACAATGAGCAGTTCTTC.

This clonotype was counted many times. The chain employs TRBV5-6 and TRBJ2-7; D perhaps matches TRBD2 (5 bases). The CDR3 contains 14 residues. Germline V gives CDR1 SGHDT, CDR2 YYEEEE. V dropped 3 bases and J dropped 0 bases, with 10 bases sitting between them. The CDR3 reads CASSSAGNSYEQYF. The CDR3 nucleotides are TGTGCCAGCAGCTCCGCCGGGAACTCCTACGAGCAGTACTTC.

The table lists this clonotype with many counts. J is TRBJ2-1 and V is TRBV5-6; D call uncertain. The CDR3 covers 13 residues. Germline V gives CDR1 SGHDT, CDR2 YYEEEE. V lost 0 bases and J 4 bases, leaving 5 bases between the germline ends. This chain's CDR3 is CASSLVGYNEQFF. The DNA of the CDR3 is TGTGCCAGCAGCTTGGTCGGGTACAATGAGCAGTTCTTC.

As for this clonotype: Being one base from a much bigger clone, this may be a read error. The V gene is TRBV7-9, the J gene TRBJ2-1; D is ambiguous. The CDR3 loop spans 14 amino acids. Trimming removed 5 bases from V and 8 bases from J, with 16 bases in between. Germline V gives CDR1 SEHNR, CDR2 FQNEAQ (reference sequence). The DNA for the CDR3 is TGTGCCAGCAGCCACGCGATCTCTGCCCATGAGCAGTTCTTC. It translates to CASSHAISAHEQFF.

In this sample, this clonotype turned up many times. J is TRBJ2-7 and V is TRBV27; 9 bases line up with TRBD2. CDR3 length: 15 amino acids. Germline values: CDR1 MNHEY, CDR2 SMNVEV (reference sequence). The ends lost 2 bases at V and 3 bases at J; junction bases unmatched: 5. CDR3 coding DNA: TGTGCCAGCAGTTTAGGGACTAGCATGGTCTACGAGCAGTACTTC. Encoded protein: CASSLGTSMVYEQYF.

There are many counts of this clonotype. The CDR3 spells CASSPTAGSNQPQHF. CDR3 nucleotide sequence: TGTGCCAGCAGCCCAACGGCAGGGAGCAATCAGCCCCAGCATTTT. The J gene is TRBJ1-5, the V gene TRBV5-8; D is perhaps TRBD1 (5 bases). The ends were cut back, 4 bases at V and 1 base at J, with 12 bases in the middle. CDR3 length: 15 residues. Per germline, CDR1 SGHTS and CDR2 YDEGEE.